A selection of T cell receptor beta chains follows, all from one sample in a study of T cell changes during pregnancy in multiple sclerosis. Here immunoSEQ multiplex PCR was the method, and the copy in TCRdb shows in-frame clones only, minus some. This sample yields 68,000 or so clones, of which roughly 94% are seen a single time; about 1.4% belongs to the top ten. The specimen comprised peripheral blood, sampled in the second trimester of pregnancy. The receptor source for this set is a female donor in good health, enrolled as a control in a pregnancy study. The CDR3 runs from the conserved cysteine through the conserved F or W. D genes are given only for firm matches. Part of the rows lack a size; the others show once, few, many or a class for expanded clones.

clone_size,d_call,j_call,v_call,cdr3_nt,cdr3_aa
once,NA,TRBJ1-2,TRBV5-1,TGCGCCAGCAGCCCGGGAGTTGAGAATGGCTACACCTTC,CASSPGVENGYTF
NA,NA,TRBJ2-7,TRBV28,TGTGCCAGCAGTTTATTTGCCAGCCTAGGCAACGAGCAGTACTTC,CASSLFASLGNEQYF
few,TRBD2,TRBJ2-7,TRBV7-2,TGTGCCAGCAGCCCGACTAGCGGGGGGACCTACGAGCAGTACTTC,CASSPTSGGTYEQYF
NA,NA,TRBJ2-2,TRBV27,TGTGCCAGCAGTTTAAATGGGGGCGCGGTCGGGGAGCTGTTTTTT,CASSLNGGAVGELFF
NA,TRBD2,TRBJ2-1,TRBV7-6,TGTGCCAGCAGCCATAGCGGGAGAATGATTAGTTACAATGAGCAGTTCTTC,CASSHSGRMISYNEQFF
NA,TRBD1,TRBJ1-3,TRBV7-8,TGTGCCAGCAGCTTAACCCACAGGGGCCAGTCTGGAAACACCATATATTTT,CASSLTHRGQSGNTIYF
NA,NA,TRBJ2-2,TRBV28,TGTGCCAGCAGTACCGGGGTCACCGGGGAGCTGTTTTTT,CASSTGVTGELFF
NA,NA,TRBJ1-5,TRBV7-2,TGTGCCAGCAGCTCTACAGGGAGCAATCAGCCCCAGCATTTT,CASSSTGSNQPQHF
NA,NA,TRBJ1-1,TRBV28,TGTGCCAGCAGTGCCTCCGGGGAGGGGACTGAAGCTTTCTTT,CASSASGEGTEAFF
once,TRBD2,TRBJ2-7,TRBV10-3,TGTGCCATCAGTGACTCGGGGGCTAGCGGGAGTTTGAGCGAGCAGTACTTC,CAISDSGASGSLSEQYF
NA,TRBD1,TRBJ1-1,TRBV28,TGTGCCAGCAGGACCGGGACAGGGATCACTGAAGCTTTCTTT,CASRTGTGITEAFF
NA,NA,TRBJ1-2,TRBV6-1,TGTGCCAGCAATAATCCACAGGGAGAATATGGCTACACCTTC,CASNNPQGEYGYTF
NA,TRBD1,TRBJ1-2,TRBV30,TGTGCCTGGAACCGGGACAGGCCCTATGGCTACACCTTC,CAWNRDRPYGYTF
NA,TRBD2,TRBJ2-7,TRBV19,TGTGCCAGTAGTACCACGGGGGGGGGTTACTACGAGCAGTACTTC,CASSTTGGGYYEQYF
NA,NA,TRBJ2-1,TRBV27,TGTGCCAGCAGTTCACTAAGCTCCTACAATGAGCAGTTCTTC,CASSSLSSYNEQFF
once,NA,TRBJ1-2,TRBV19,TGTGCCAGTAGTATGGGCGACAGGATGGAATTGTGGTACACCTTC,CASSMGDRMELWYTF
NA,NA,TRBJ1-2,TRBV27,TGTGCCAGCAGTGCACAACCGACAGAGGCCTATGGCTACACCTTC,CASSAQPTEAYGYTF
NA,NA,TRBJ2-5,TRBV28,TGTGCCAGCAGTTCCGGGGTGGGAGGAGAGACCCAGTACTTC,CASSSGVGGETQYF
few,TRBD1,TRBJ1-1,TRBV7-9,TGTGCCAGCAGCTTGGAGGGGGCCACTGAAGCTTTCTTT,CASSLEGATEAFF
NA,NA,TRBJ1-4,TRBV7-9,TGTGCCAGCACCCCTGTTCGGGGGGGTACTGAAAAACTGTTTTTT,CASTPVRGGTEKLFF
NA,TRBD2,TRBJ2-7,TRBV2,TGTGCCAGCTCCCGGGACTACGGTGACTACGAGCAGTACTTC,CASSRDYGDYEQYF
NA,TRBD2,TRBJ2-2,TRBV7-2,TGTGCCAGCAGCTTAGATCGACTAGCGGGAGCCGGGGAGCTGTTTTTT,CASSLDRLAGAGELFF
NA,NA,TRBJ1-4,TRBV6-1,TGTGCCAGCAGTGAAACACGTAATGAAAAACTGTTTTTT,CASSETRNEKLFF
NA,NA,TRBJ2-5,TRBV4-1,TGCGCCAGCAGACATTTCATCTGGACGGACAAAGAGACCCAGTACTTC,CASRHFIWTDKETQYF
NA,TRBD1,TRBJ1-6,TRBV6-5,TGTGCCAGCAGTAGGGACAGGGGGCGATCACCCCTCCACTTT,CASSRDRGRSPLHF
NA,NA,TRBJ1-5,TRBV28,TGTGCCAGCAGTTCGTTTCGGGCCGCCCGGGGATATTTTAGCAATCAGCCCCAGCATTTT,CASSSFRAARGYFSNQPQHF
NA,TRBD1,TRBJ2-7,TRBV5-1,TGCGCCAGCAGCTCCGGGACAGGGGTAACCTACGAGCAGTACTTC,CASSSGTGVTYEQYF